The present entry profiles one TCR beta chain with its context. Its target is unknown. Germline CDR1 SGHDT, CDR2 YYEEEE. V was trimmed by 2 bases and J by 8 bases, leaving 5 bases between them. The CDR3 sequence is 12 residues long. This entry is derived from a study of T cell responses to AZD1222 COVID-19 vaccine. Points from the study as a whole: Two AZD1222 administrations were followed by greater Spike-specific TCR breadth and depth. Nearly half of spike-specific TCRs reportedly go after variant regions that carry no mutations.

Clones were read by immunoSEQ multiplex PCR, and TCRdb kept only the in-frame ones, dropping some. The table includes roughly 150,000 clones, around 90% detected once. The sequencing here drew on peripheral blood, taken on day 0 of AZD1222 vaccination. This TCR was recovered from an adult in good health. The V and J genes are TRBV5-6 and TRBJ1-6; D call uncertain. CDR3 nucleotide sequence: TGTGCCAGCAGCTTTCAGTATTCACCCCTCCACTTT. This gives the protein CASSFQYSPLHF.